This T cell receptor beta chain was captured by sequencing in a study of cytomegalovirus exposure and HLA in healthy donors. The repertoire was sequenced with immunoSEQ multiplex PCR; TCRdb's copy has only in-frame clones and lacks some. The sample shows 150,000 to 200,000 clones, approximately 87% of them seen only once. The CDR3 is 15 amino acids. Trimming left V 0 bases short and J 4 bases short, with 13 bases between. Per germline, CDR1 MNHNS and CDR2 SASEGT. This clonotype was sampled from a woman aged 25 to 39 in good health and CMV-seronegative. The chain uses TRBV6-1 and TRBJ2-7; D is possibly TRBD2 (5 bases). Source material: PBMCs. CDR3 nucleotides: TGTGCCAGCAGTGAAGCTCGGGGAGCCCCATACGAGCAGTACTTC. Translating gives CASSEARGAPYEQYF.